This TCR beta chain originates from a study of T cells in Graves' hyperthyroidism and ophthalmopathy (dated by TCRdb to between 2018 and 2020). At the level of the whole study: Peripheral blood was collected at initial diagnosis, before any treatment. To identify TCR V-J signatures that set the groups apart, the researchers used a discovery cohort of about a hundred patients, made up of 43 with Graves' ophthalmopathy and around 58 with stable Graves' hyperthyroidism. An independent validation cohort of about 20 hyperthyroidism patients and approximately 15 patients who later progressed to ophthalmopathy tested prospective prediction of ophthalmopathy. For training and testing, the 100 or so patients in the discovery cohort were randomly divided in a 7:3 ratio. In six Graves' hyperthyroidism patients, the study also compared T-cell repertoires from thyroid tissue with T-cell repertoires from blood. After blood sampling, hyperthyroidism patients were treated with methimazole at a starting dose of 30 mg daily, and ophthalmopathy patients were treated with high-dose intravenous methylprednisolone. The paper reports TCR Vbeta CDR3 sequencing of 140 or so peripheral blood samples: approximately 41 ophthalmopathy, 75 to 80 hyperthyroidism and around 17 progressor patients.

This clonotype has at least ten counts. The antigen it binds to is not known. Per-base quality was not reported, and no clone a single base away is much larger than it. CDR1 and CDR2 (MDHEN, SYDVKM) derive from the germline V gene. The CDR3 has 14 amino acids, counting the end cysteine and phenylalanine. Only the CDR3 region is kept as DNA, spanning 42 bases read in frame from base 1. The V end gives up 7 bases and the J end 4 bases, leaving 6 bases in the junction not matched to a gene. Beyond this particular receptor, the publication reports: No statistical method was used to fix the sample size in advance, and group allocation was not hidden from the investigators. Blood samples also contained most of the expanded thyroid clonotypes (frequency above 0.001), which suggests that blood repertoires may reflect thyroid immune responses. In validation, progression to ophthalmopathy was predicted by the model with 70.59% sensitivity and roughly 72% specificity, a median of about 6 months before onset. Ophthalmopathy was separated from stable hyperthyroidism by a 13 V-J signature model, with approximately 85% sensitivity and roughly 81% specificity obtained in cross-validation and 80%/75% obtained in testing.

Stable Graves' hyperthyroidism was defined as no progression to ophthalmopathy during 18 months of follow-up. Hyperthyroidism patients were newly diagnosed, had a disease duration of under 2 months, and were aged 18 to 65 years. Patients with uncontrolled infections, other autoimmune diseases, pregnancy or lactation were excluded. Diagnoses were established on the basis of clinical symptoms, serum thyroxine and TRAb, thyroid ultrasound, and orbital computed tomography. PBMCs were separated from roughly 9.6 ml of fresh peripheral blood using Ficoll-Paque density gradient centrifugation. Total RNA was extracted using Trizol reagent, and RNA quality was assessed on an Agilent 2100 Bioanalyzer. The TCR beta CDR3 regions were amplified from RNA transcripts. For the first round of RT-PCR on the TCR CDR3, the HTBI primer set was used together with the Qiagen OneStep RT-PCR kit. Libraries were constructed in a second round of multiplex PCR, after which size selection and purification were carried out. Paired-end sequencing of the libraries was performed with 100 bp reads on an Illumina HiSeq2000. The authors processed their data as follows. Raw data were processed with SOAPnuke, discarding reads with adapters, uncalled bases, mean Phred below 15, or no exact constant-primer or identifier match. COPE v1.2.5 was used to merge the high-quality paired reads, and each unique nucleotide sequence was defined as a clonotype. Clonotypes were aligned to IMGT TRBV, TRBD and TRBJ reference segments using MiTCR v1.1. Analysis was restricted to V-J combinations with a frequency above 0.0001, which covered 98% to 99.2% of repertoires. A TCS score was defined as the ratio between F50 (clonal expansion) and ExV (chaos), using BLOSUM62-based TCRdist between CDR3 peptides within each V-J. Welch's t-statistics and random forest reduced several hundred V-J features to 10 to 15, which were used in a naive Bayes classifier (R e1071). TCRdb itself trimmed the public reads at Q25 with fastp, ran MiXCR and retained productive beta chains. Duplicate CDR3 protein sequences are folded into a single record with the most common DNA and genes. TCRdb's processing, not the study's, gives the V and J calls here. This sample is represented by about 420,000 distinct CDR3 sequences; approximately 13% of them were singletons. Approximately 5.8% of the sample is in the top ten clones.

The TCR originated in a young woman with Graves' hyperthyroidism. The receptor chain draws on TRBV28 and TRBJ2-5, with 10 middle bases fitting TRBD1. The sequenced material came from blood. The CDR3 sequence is CASTTDRGRETQYF. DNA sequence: TGTGCCAGCACCACAGACAGGGGGCGAGAGACCCAGTACTTC.